This TCR beta chain is drawn from a study of blood T cell repertoires in COVID-19. As for the study in general: The cDNA or gDNA used as material had been derived from T cells, B-cell-depleted T cells, or PBMCs.

TCRdb's table, derived via immunoSEQ multiplex PCR, lists solely in-frame clones and lacks some. The sample gives some 78,000 clones, 86% of which show up once; roughly 30% is in the top ten. Germline loops: CDR1 SGHRS, CDR2 YFSETQ. CDR3 size: 14 residues. Trimming cost V 4 bases and J 0 bases; bases outside gene matches: 4. Material: peripheral blood. V is TRBV5-1 and J is TRBJ2-7, with 7 bases matching TRBD1. This sequence originates from a man aged 50 or older with active or convalescent COVID-19. The CDR3 is CASSVGQSSYEQYF. CDR3 nucleotides: TGCGCCAGCAGCGTGGGACAGAGCTCCTACGAGCAGTACTTC. Looking up the rest from reference TRBV5-1 and TRBJ2-7 gives the full variable domain: KAGVTQTPRYLIKTRGQQVTLSCSPISGHRSVSWYQQTPGQGLQFLFEYFSETQRNKGNFPGRFSGRQFSNSRSEMNVSTLELGDSALYLCASSVGQSSYEQYFGPGTRLTVT.